Shown below are 22 T cell receptor beta chains from a single sample sequenced in a study of cytomegalovirus exposure and HLA in healthy donors. Primers: 60 Vbeta forward and 13 Jbeta reverse. Profiled with immunoSEQ multiplex PCR; TCRdb holds only in-frame clones, not every one. This sample has 120,000 or so clones, with around 80% found just once. The sample was PBMCs. The receptors derive from a female donor in good health and CMV-seronegative.

This clone was recorded a few times. The gene calls are TRBV6-1 and TRBJ1-5; D call uncertain. With 7 bases removed from V and 0 bases from J, the gap between germline ends came to 7 bases. The germline V gene encodes CDR1 MNHNS and CDR2 SASEGT. The CDR3 runs 13 residues. CDR3 bases: TGTGCCAGCACGTTTTATAGCAATCAGCCCCAGCATTTT. This gives the protein CASTFYSNQPQHF.

This clone has only a few counts. CDR3 protein: CASSVAGYEPQHF. The CDR3 nucleotides are TGTGCCAGCAGCGTAGCCGGTTATGAGCCCCAGCATTTT. The rearrangement uses TRBV9 and TRBJ1-5; D not resolved. CDR1 is SGDLS and CDR2 is YYNGEE in the germline V gene. The CDR3 is made up of 13 amino acids. V dropped 0 bases and J dropped 8 bases, with 9 bases sitting between them. The whole variable domain, remainder taken from reference TRBV9 and TRBJ1-5, is DSGVTQTPKHLITATGQRVTLRCSPRSGDLSVYWYQQSLDQGLQFLIQYYNGEERAKGNILERFSAQQFPDLHSELNLSSLELGDSALYFCASSVAGYEPQHFGDGTRLSIL.

CDR3 DNA: TGTGCCAGCAGTGAAGGGACAGGGGGTTTCTACGAGCAGTACTTC. It encodes CASSEGTGGFYEQYF. This chain links TRBV6-1 with TRBJ2-7; 10 bases are shared with TRBD1. The CDR3 consists of 15 residues. The V gene end was trimmed by 1 base and the J gene end by 3 bases; junction bases not matched to a gene: 3. CDR1 MNHNS and CDR2 SASEGT come from the germline V gene.

J is TRBJ2-7 and V is TRBV6-1, with D perhaps TRBD1 (5 bases). Deletions cut 0 bases from V and 1 base from J, with 13 bases between. Germline V gene data show CDR1 as MNHNS and CDR2 as SASEGT. The CDR3 totals 16 residues. CDR3 nucleotides: TGTGCCAGCAGTGAAGCGGGGCAGCTTATGTCCTACGAGCAGTACTTC. It codes for CASSEAGQLMSYEQYF.

The rearrangement uses TRBV28 and TRBJ1-5; D might be TRBD1 (6 bases). The germline V and J ends were trimmed by 3 bases and 6 bases, with 15 bases remaining between them. Germline lookup yields CDR1 MDHEN and CDR2 SYDVKM. The CDR3 has 15 amino acids. CDR3 loop: CASSLAGAGGQPQHF. The CDR3 bases are TGTGCCAGCAGTTTGGCGGGGGCGGGGGGTCAGCCCCAGCATTTT.

The rearrangement links TRBV19 to TRBJ1-6, with unresolved D. The germline V and J ends were trimmed by 3 bases and 7 bases, with 7 bases remaining between them. Per the germline V gene, CDR1 is LNHDA and CDR2 is SQIVND (reference sequence). The CDR3 loop spans 13 amino acids. CDR3 bases: TGTGCCAGTAGTATTCTGAGGAATTCACCCCTCCACTTT. Protein: CASSILRNSPLHF.

This chain connects TRBV9 to TRBJ2-3; 7 bases align to TRBD2. CDR1 SGDLS and CDR2 YYNGEE come from the germline V gene. This CDR3 is 15 amino acids long. Unmatched junction bases numbered 8, after V lost 4 bases and J lost 3 bases. The CDR3 bases are TGTGCCAGCAGCCCCCGGGGAGGGATGACAGATACGCAGTATTTT. This codes for CASSPRGGMTDTQYF.

The V gene is TRBV4-1, the J gene TRBJ2-7, with 8 bases that match TRBD2. V lost 0 bases and J lost 4; bases outside the gene matches: 5. Germline values: CDR1 MGHRA, CDR2 YSYEKL. The CDR3 has 15 residues. The CDR3 coding sequence is TGCGCCAGCAGCCAAGACCCAGCGGGAGTGTACGAGCAGTACTTC. Amino acids: CASSQDPAGVYEQYF.

This rearrangement joins TRBV5-1 to TRBJ2-5; 8 bases map to TRBD2. Germline V gene lookup returns CDR1 SGHRS and CDR2 YFSETQ. Trimming removed 0 bases from V and 5 bases from J; junction bases left unmatched: 12. The CDR3 is 17 residues long. In DNA form, the CDR3 reads TGCGCCAGCAGCTTGGAGTGGGGGCTAGCGGGTGGTGAGACCCAGTACTTC. It specifies CASSLEWGLAGGETQYF.

The genes are TRBV4-1 and TRBJ2-7; TRBD1 is a possible D gene (7 bases). V lost 3 bases and J lost 3, with 18 bases in between. This CDR3 has 16 amino acids. The germline V gene encodes CDR1 MGHRA and CDR2 YSYEKL. This chain's CDR3 is CASSQPRGTVYYEQYF. The CDR3 DNA is TGCGCCAGCAGCCAGCCTCGGGGGACAGTGTACTACGAGCAGTACTTC.

The rearrangement links TRBV25-1 to TRBJ1-6, with 7 bases that match TRBD1. CDR1 and CDR2 from the germline V gene are MGHDK and SYGVNS. The CDR3 sequence is 13 residues long. Trimming at V came to 8 bases and at J to 7 bases, leaving 5 bases not matched to a gene. The CDR3 region is CASAGTVNSPLHF. The CDR3 region has the DNA TGTGCCAGCGCCGGGACAGTAAATTCACCCCTCCACTTT. Supplemented by reference TRBV25-1 and TRBJ1-6, the full variable domain reads EADIYQTPRYLVIGTGKKITLECSQTMGHDKMYWYQQDPGMELHLIHYSYGVNSTEKGDLSSESTVSRIRTEHFPLTLESARPSHTSQYLCASAGTVNSPLHFGNGTRLTVT.

The chain links TRBV5-1 to TRBJ2-5; 7 nucleotides align to TRBD1. The CDR3 covers 15 residues. The J segment lost 2 bases and the V segment lost 4 bases, leaving 8 bases of the junction unmatched. Germline V gene data show CDR1 as SGHRS and CDR2 as YFSETQ. The CDR3, as DNA: TGCGCCAGCAGCACCCTACAGGGGCCGCAAGAGACCCAGTACTTC. This encodes CASSTLQGPQETQYF. Filled out from reference TRBV5-1 and TRBJ2-5, the complete variable domain reads KAGVTQTPRYLIKTRGQQVTLSCSPISGHRSVSWYQQTPGQGLQFLFEYFSETQRNKGNFPGRFSGRQFSNSRSEMNVSTLELGDSALYLCASSTLQGPQETQYFGPGTRLLVL.

The V call is TRBV19, the J call TRBJ1-1; D gene ambiguous. Germline CDR1 and CDR2: LNHDA and SQIVND (reference sequence). V was clipped by 7 bases and J by 4 bases, with 13 bases between them. The CDR3 spans 13 residues. The CDR3 sequence is CASNSGGSTEAFF. CDR3 DNA sequence: TGTGCCAGTAATTCAGGAGGGTCCACTGAAGCTTTCTTT.

The V gene is TRBV7-9, the J gene TRBJ2-3; D is uncertain. V was shortened by 3 bases and J by 1 base, with 14 bases between the two germline ends. The CDR3 contains 16 residues. Germline V gene lookup returns CDR1 SEHNR and CDR2 FQNEAQ (reference sequence). The CDR3 loop reads CASSFRSGPRTDTQYF. The CDR3 nucleotides read TGTGCCAGCAGCTTTCGGTCGGGTCCCCGCACAGATACGCAGTATTTT.

The gene calls are TRBV10-3 and TRBJ1-1; 9 positions agree with TRBD1. The ends lost 6 bases at V and 5 bases at J; junction bases unmatched: 7. CDR3 length equals 14 residues. The germline V gene encodes CDR1 ENHRY and CDR2 SYGVKD. The CDR3 nucleotides are TGTGCCATCAGCCCCGGACAGGGGCAAACTGAAGCTTTCTTT. This sequence encodes CAISPGQGQTEAFF.

The genes are TRBV28 and TRBJ2-3; D is perhaps TRBD2 (6 bases). There are 14 residues in the CDR3. CDR1 is MDHEN and CDR2 is SYDVKM in the germline V gene. Trimming pared 6 bases from V and 3 bases from J, leaving 13 bases between. This chain's CDR3 is CASSFDGRTDTQYF. DNA for the CDR3: TGTGCCAGCAGCTTTGACGGGAGAACAGATACGCAGTATTTT.

The gene calls are TRBV30 and TRBJ1-2; D remains unclear. Per the germline V gene, CDR1 is GTSNPN and CDR2 is SVGIG (reference sequence). V lost 0 bases, J lost 2 bases, and 7 bases lay in between. The CDR3 contains 13 residues. The CDR3 nucleotides read TGTGCCTGGAGTGTTGGGAGAAACTATGGCTACACCTTC. It codes for CAWSVGRNYGYTF.

The rearrangement uses TRBV10-2 and TRBJ2-1; 11 bases map to TRBD2. The CDR3 spans 14 residues. V lost 6 bases and J lost 10; bases outside the gene matches: 8. The germline gives CDR1 WSHSY, CDR2 SAAADI. The CDR3 sequence: CASRAGLAEGEQFF. Written as DNA, the CDR3 is TGCGCCAGCAGGGCGGGACTAGCGGAGGGGGAGCAGTTCTTC.

The rearrangement joins TRBV7-3 to TRBJ2-3; possibly TRBD2 for D (6 bases). Germline assignment: CDR1 SGHTA and CDR2 FQGTGA. The ends were cut back, 2 bases at V and 9 bases at J, with 12 bases in the middle. This CDR3 is built from 13 residues. DNA for the CDR3: TGTGCCAGCAGCTTAGGGGGGACTGGGACGCAGTATTTT. Translation: CASSLGGTGTQYF.

The chain recombines TRBV6-5 with TRBJ1-1; 8 bases are a match to TRBD1. The CDR3 has 14 amino acids. Per germline, CDR1 MNHEY and CDR2 SVGAGI. The ends lost 2 bases at V and 7 bases at J; junction bases unmatched: 6. In DNA, the CDR3 is TGTGCCAGCAGTTACCGGACAGGGAAAGGTGAAGCTTTCTTT. Amino acid sequence: CASSYRTGKGEAFF.

The J gene is TRBJ1-3, the V gene TRBV4-2; 8 nucleotides agree with TRBD1. From germline, CDR1 is LGHNA and CDR2 YNFKEQ. This CDR3 region has 18 residues. V lost 4 bases, J lost 0 bases, and 11 bases stayed unmatched. The CDR3: CASSPRTGWLFSGNTIYF. DNA for the CDR3: TGTGCCAGCAGCCCCCGGACAGGGTGGCTTTTCTCTGGAAACACCATATATTTT.

J is TRBJ1-2 and V is TRBV5-4; 10 bases agree with TRBD1. After removal of 0 bases from V and 4 bases from J, the junction contained 6 bases not matched to a gene. The CDR3 length is 16 residues. The germline CDR1 and CDR2 sequences are SGHNT and YYREEE (reference sequence). CDR3 in DNA: TGTGCCAGCAGCTTGGAACGACAGGGGGCGAGCTATGGCTACACCTTC. It encodes CASSLERQGASYGYTF.